The source of this TCR beta chain is a study of blood T cell repertoires in COVID-19. The overall study: From T cells, B-cell-depleted T cells, or PBMCs came the material, which was cDNA or gDNA.

Produced via immunoSEQ multiplex PCR; TCRdb's table is partial and in-frame only. Of 250,000 or so clones listed, approximately 88% were seen once; the top ten hold about 3.5%. Adults between roughly 18 and 90 years of age took part from 20 to 25 US areas. V was pared by 2 bases and J by 5 bases, with 6 bases of the junction left unmatched. The CDR3 extends over 15 amino acids. CDR1 and CDR2 (germline): SGHTA, FQGNSA. This TCR was recovered from a woman in her 30s who had been exposed to COVID-19. This chain connects TRBV7-2 to TRBJ2-7; 10 bases align to TRBD1. Source material: PBMCs or T cells enriched from blood (not recorded which). The chain's CDR3 is CASSLLGQGIDEQYF. CDR3 in DNA: TGTGCCAGCAGCTTATTGGGACAGGGGATCGACGAGCAGTACTTC.